This T cell receptor beta chain stems from a study of blood T cell repertoires in COVID-19. Study details: Sample material is recorded as cDNA or gDNA derived from T cells, B-cell-depleted T cells, or PBMCs.

Clones were sequenced by immunoSEQ multiplex PCR, and TCRdb holds only the in-frame ones, with some missing. The sample yields 140,000 or so clones, 80% to 90% seen once. V lost 2 bases, J lost 0 bases, and 11 bases lay in between. Germline CDR1 and CDR2: LNHDA and SQIVND (reference sequence). This CDR3 contains 16 residues. The chain employs TRBV19 and TRBJ1-3, with D hard to call. The receptor was derived from a man between 60 and 70 years old who had recovered from COVID-19. Sample: PBMCs or T cells enriched from blood (not recorded which). This chain's CDR3 is CASSINARSSGNTIYF. CDR3 in DNA: TGTGCCAGTAGTATAAACGCCCGCAGCTCTGGAAACACCATATATTTT.